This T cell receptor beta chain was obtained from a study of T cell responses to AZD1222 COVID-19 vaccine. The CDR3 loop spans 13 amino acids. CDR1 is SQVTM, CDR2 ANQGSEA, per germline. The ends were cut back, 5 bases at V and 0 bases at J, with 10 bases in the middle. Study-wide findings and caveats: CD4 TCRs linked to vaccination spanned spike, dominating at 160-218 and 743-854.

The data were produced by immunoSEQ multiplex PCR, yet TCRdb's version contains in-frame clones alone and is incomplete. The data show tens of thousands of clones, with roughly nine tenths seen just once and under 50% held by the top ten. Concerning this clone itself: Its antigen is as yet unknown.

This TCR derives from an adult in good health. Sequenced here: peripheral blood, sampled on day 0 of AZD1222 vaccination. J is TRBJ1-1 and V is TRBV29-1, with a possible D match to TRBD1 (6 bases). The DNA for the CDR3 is TGCAGCGTTACGGGACACGTGAACACTGAAGCTTTCTTT. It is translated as CSVTGHVNTEAFF.